A single sample gave rise to the 5 T cell receptor beta chains below, sequenced in a study of blood T cell repertoires in COVID-19. Measured with immunoSEQ multiplex PCR; TCRdb has only the in-frame clones, and not every one. The sample includes fewer than 55,000 clones, roughly 87% seen only once; the top ten take around 3.1%. The sample comprised peripheral blood. The source of these receptors is a man aged 50-60 years with active COVID-19.

This chain links TRBV4-1 with TRBJ2-3; 10 nucleotides line up with TRBD2. The CDR3 contains 19 residues. CDR1 and CDR2 from the germline V gene are MGHRA and YSYEKL. The trim removed 4 bases at V and 3 bases at J, leaving 16 bases unmatched. CDR3 amino acids: CASSLQKRGGGLRTDTQYF. For the CDR3, the DNA is TGCGCCAGCAGCCTTCAGAAGCGGGGGGGCGGGTTGAGAACAGATACGCAGTATTTT.

This chain links TRBV21-1 with TRBJ2-1; the D call in the table, TRBD2, was not verified against the DNA. TRBV21-1 is a recognized pseudogene. The CDR3 is made up of 17 amino acids. The CDR3 sequence is CASSNSGTSGIYNEQFF. The CDR3 nucleotides read TGTGCCAGCAGCAATTCGGGGACTAGCGGGATTTACAATGAGCAGTTCTTC.

The J gene is TRBJ2-7, the V gene TRBV11-2; 8 nucleotides line up with TRBD2. Germline lookup yields CDR1 SGHAT and CDR2 FQNNGV. The CDR3 runs to 14 residues. V shed 4 bases and J 6 bases; nucleotides not matched to a gene: 8. CDR3 nucleotides: TGTGCCAGCAGCTCTTACCGCGGGGGGTCCGAGCAGTACTTC. As protein: CASSSYRGGSEQYF.

This sequence joins TRBV27 and TRBJ1-2, with D maybe TRBD1 (6 bases). Germline CDR1 reads MNHEY; CDR2 reads SMNVEV (reference sequence). With 4 bases removed from V and 5 bases from J, the gap between germline ends came to 17 bases. The length of the CDR3 is 15 residues. The CDR3 sequence is CASSSGLDSHYGYTF. In nucleotides, the CDR3 is TGTGCCAGCAGTTCCGGTCTGGACAGTCATTATGGCTACACCTTC.

J is TRBJ2-3 and V is TRBV7-9; 8 bases are a match to TRBD2. Germline CDR1 and CDR2: SEHNR and FQNEAQ (reference sequence). The CDR3 spans 15 residues. V trimming: 0 bases; J trimming: 4 bases; junction bases outside the gene matches: 3. The CDR3 DNA reads as TGTGCCAGCAGCTTAGCTAGCGGGATCTCAGATACGCAGTATTTT. Translation: CASSLASGISDTQYF.